The 26 T cell receptor beta chains given below trace back to one sample, sequenced in a study of beta chain features in type 1 diabetes. Sequencing targeted expressed TCRB transcripts, as all isolated RNA had been reverse transcribed. Profiled with immunoSEQ multiplex PCR; TCRdb holds only in-frame clones, not every one. This table holds under 50,000 clones, about 51% found once. The material sequenced was Tregs from blood. These receptors all come from a woman between 18 and 30 years old in good health.

The J gene is TRBJ2-5, the V gene TRBV5-6; TRBD1 matches 7 bases. Germline V gene sequence: CDR1 SGHDT, CDR2 YYEEEE. The CDR3 spans 16 residues. The ends lost 0 bases at V and 4 bases at J; junction bases unmatched: 9. The CDR3 region has the DNA TGTGCCAGCAGCTTGGACCTCAGGACAGGAGGAGAGACCCAGTACTTC. As protein: CASSLDLRTGGETQYF.

CDR3: CASSQSPSGRAESYNEQFF. The CDR3 DNA reads TGCGCCAGCAGTCAATCGCCTAGCGGGAGGGCCGAGTCCTACAATGAGCAGTTCTTC. This sequence joins TRBV23-1 and TRBJ2-1; TRBD2 matches 12 bases. TRBV23-1 is placed among ORFs of uncertain function. V gave up 0 bases and J gave up 1 base; unmatched junction bases: 7. The CDR3 extends over 19 amino acids.

The chain combines TRBV19 with TRBJ2-1; TRBD1 matches at 8 bases. The V segment lost 3 bases and the J segment 1 base; nucleotides outside the gene matches: 5. CDR1 and CDR2 from the germline V gene are LNHDA and SQIVND (reference sequence). The CDR3 has 16 residues. CDR3 loop: CASSMGGTGSYNEQFF. As DNA, the CDR3 is TGTGCCAGTAGTATGGGCGGGACAGGATCCTACAATGAGCAGTTCTTC.

The rearrangement joins TRBV6-5 to TRBJ1-2, with 9 bases aligning to TRBD1. The CDR3 covers 13 residues. V shed 5 bases, J shed 8 bases, and the junction held 6 bases outside the gene matches. The germline gives CDR1 MNHEY, CDR2 SVGAGI. The CDR3 sequence: CASSKNRGLGYTF. Here the CDR3 DNA reads TGTGCCAGCAGTAAAAACAGGGGGCTCGGCTACACCTTC.

This chain links TRBV27 with TRBJ2-7, with D possibly TRBD1 on 6 matching bases. The V gene's germline CDR1 is MNHEY and CDR2 SMNVEV (reference sequence). This CDR3 has 15 amino acids. The V end was cut by 4 bases, the J end by 3 bases, with 16 bases between. CDR3 in DNA: TGTGCCAGCAGTTATAAGGAGGACAGTTACTACGAGCAGTACTTC. Translating it yields CASSYKEDSYYEQYF.

This clone was recorded a few times. The chain is built from TRBV29-1 and TRBJ1-1; maybe TRBD1 (6 bases). This CDR3 spans 15 amino acids. The germline V and J ends were trimmed by 7 bases and 4 bases, with 22 bases remaining between them. CDR1 SQVTM and CDR2 ANQGSEA come from the germline V gene. CDR3 in amino acids: CSGVGGSNPGTEAFF. The CDR3 DNA sequence: TGCAGCGGAGTAGGGGGATCTAACCCGGGCACTGAAGCTTTCTTT.

The genes are TRBV6-5 and TRBJ2-5, with 9 bases matching TRBD2. The ends lost 6 bases at V and 4 bases at J; junction bases unmatched: 0. Germline V CDR1 and CDR2: MNHEY, SVGAGI. This CDR3 contains 12 residues. The CDR3 bases are TGTGCCAGCAGACTAGCGGGAGAGACCCAGTACTTC. Translating gives CASRLAGETQYF.

This chain uses TRBV19 with TRBJ2-7, with TRBD2 as a possible D gene (6 bases). Germline V gene lookup returns CDR1 LNHDA and CDR2 SQIVND (reference sequence). The CDR3 spans 14 residues. Trimming pared 3 bases from V and 4 bases from J, leaving 13 bases between. CDR3 nucleotides: TGTGCCAGTAGTATGTCCGGGAGAGGGTACGAGCAGTACTTC. This gives the protein CASSMSGRGYEQYF.

The chain carries TRBV28 and TRBJ2-1; 9 bases are shared with TRBD1. This CDR3 comprises 16 residues. V lost 5 bases to trimming and J lost 2 bases; unmatched junction nucleotides: 7. CDR1 and CDR2 from the germline V gene are MDHEN and SYDVKM. CDR3: CASSTPGQGTYNEQFF. For the CDR3, the DNA is TGTGCCAGCAGTACCCCGGGACAGGGAACCTACAATGAGCAGTTCTTC.

This chain connects TRBV7-2 to TRBJ2-7, with 7 nucleotides matching TRBD2. The CDR3 totals 15 residues. Germline CDR1 reads SGHTA; CDR2 reads FQGNSA. Trimming at V came to 0 bases and at J to 5 bases, leaving 7 bases not matched to a gene. CDR3 region: CASSLARGGPHEQYF. CDR3 sequence (DNA): TGTGCCAGCAGCTTAGCTCGGGGAGGGCCCCACGAGCAGTACTTC.

The rearrangement joins TRBV28 to TRBJ2-7, with 8 positions matching TRBD2. The V gene's germline CDR1 is MDHEN and CDR2 SYDVKM. The CDR3 covers 15 residues. Trimming at V came to 4 bases and at J to 0 bases, leaving 5 bases not matched to a gene. The CDR3 DNA reads as TGTGCCAGCAGTTCACTAGCGGAAGTCTCCTACGAGCAGTACTTC. Translated: CASSSLAEVSYEQYF.

This chain links TRBV5-1 with TRBJ1-3; D is ambiguous. V shed 4 bases and J shed 4 bases, with 12 bases lying between them. The V gene's germline CDR1 is SGHRS and CDR2 YFSETQ. This CDR3 region has 14 residues. CDR3 sequence: CASSRSDWGNTIYF. The CDR3 region has the DNA TGCGCCAGCAGCCGATCGGACTGGGGAAACACCATATATTTT.

The CDR3 loop is CASGRDRRNEQFF. The CDR3 DNA reads as TGTGCCAGCGGCCGGGACAGGCGCAATGAGCAGTTCTTC. The J gene is TRBJ2-1, the V gene TRBV6-6, with 8 bases aligning to TRBD1. The CDR3 spans 13 residues. Germline assignment: CDR1 MNHNY and CDR2 SVGAGI (reference sequence). V was pared by 8 bases and J by 6 bases, with 6 bases of the junction left unmatched.

This clone has only one observation. This chain joins TRBV28 and TRBJ1-1; 9 bases are a match to TRBD1. With 4 bases clipped from V and 7 bases from J, the junction kept 10 bases outside the gene matches. The CDR3 is 15 amino acids. Germline V gene data show CDR1 as MDHEN and CDR2 as SYDVKM. The CDR3 coding sequence is TGTGCCAGCAGTTCTATGTGGGGACAGGGTGTTGAAGCTTTCTTT. This translates into CASSSMWGQGVEAFF.

CDR3 DNA sequence: TGCGCCAGCAGCCCCGGTGAAAACAGGGCCCTCTCGGGCTACACCTTC. It is translated as CASSPGENRALSGYTF. V is TRBV5-1 and J is TRBJ1-2, with a weak D call TRBD1 (6 bases). V was pared by 4 bases and J by 8 bases, with 24 bases between. The germline V gene has CDR1 SGHRS and CDR2 YFSETQ. The CDR3 covers 16 residues.

This sequence joins TRBV4-1 and TRBJ2-1; a possible D gene is TRBD2 (6 bases). The CDR3 sequence is 16 residues long. V lost 5 bases, J lost 4 bases, and 18 bases lay in between. Germline-derived CDR1 and CDR2 are MGHRA and YSYEKL. The CDR3 region has the DNA TGCGCCAGCAGCTACCCGGCGGGACGGGAGTACAATGAGCAGTTCTTC. It codes for CASSYPAGREYNEQFF.

This clone has a handful of counts. The V gene is TRBV9, the J gene TRBJ2-5; 14 nucleotides line up with TRBD2. Germline V gene data show CDR1 as SGDLS and CDR2 as YYNGEE. The V gene end was trimmed by 3 bases and the J gene end by 5 bases; junction bases not matched to a gene: 3. The CDR3 is made up of 15 amino acids. The CDR3 nucleotides read TGTGCCAGCAGCGCGGGACTAGCGGGAGTGGAGACCCAGTACTTC. It is translated as CASSAGLAGVETQYF.

There are a few counts of this clone. The rearrangement links TRBV11-1 to TRBJ2-5; 10 bases are shared with TRBD1. The CDR3 spans 12 residues. Germline CDR1 reads SGHAT; CDR2 reads FQDESV (reference sequence). Losses at the gene ends were 5 bases for V and 7 bases for J; bases not matched to a gene: 1. In DNA form, the CDR3 reads TGTGCCAGCAGCCGGGACAGGGGGACCCAGTACTTC. Translated, it gives CASSRDRGTQYF.

V is TRBV28 and J is TRBJ1-5, with TRBD1 as a possible D gene (5 bases). Germline CDR1 is MDHEN and CDR2 is SYDVKM. Trimming stripped 7 bases from V and 0 bases from J, with 13 bases between. This CDR3 comprises 15 residues. For the CDR3, the DNA is TGTGCCAGCACCCAACCCAGGGATAGCAATCAGCCCCAGCATTTT. This encodes CASTQPRDSNQPQHF.

This chain links TRBV28 with TRBJ1-5, with 7 bases matching TRBD1. The CDR3 runs 13 residues. CDR1 is MDHEN, CDR2 SYDVKM, per germline. V dropped 8 bases and J dropped 2; count of bases not matched to a gene: 3. For the CDR3, the DNA is TGTGCCAGCTTAGGACAGGGCAATCAGCCCCAGCATTTT. Translation: CASLGQGNQPQHF.

A few counts support this clone. The V gene is TRBV29-1, the J gene TRBJ2-1; 7 nucleotides line up with TRBD2. Per germline, CDR1 SQVTM and CDR2 ANQGSEA. Germline trimming cut 4 bases from V and 7 bases from J; bases unmatched to any gene: 7. This CDR3 has 13 amino acids. The CDR3 DNA follows: TGCAGCGTTGGACGACTAGCCGCGAATGAGCAGTTCTTC. This encodes CSVGRLAANEQFF.

The V gene is TRBV28, the J gene TRBJ1-2; no firm D call. Germline V gene lookup returns CDR1 MDHEN and CDR2 SYDVKM. Between the trimmed V and J ends, which lost 3 bases and 4 bases, there was a span of 15 bases. This CDR3 region has 15 residues. The CDR3 DNA follows: TGTGCCAGCAGTTTGGTCTTCCTACCGCTCTATGGCTACACCTTC. Translated, it gives CASSLVFLPLYGYTF.

V and J are TRBV7-9 and TRBJ1-2; no definite D call. The CDR3 sequence is 14 residues long. The germline CDR1 and CDR2 sequences are SEHNR and FQNEAQ (reference sequence). V shed 1 base and J shed 1 base, with 7 bases lying between them. CDR3 sequence: CASSLGRNNYGYTF. As DNA, the CDR3 is TGTGCCAGCAGCTTAGGGAGGAATAACTATGGCTACACCTTC.

This chain connects TRBV5-1 to TRBJ2-2, with D possibly matching TRBD2 (5 bases). CDR3 length: 13 residues. Germline V gives CDR1 SGHRS, CDR2 YFSETQ. With 4 bases removed from V and 6 bases from J, the gap between germline ends came to 10 bases. This CDR3 reads CASSPSRAGELFF. For the CDR3, the DNA is TGCGCCAGCAGCCCCTCGCGGGCCGGGGAGCTGTTTTTT.

V usage is TRBV6-6 and J usage is TRBJ1-5, with 8 bases that match TRBD1. The CDR3 has 15 residues. V dropped 0 bases and J dropped 4; count of bases not matched to a gene: 2. CDR1 and CDR2 (germline): MNHNY, SVGAGI (reference sequence). The CDR3 nucleotides are TGTGCCAGCAGTTACTCGACAGGGGTTAATCAGCCCCAGCATTTT. The encoded protein is CASSYSTGVNQPQHF.

The V call is TRBV6-1, the J call TRBJ1-4; 12 bases match TRBD1. Germline lookup yields CDR1 MNHNS and CDR2 SASEGT. With 6 bases clipped from V and 11 bases from J, the junction kept 10 bases outside the gene matches. CDR3 length equals 15 residues. The CDR3 is CASRSRGTGGVKLFF. DNA for the CDR3: TGTGCCAGCAGGTCCAGAGGGACAGGGGGCGTGAAACTGTTTTTT.